Listed below are T cell receptor beta chains from one sample, sequenced in a study of PD-1 blockade in classical Hodgkin lymphoma. Libraries were prepared by immunoSEQ multiplex PCR; TCRdb keeps only in-frame clonotypes and omits some of them. The sample yields 70,000 to 80,000 clones, 90% to 95% seen once. The material sequenced was peripheral blood mononuclear cells (PBMCs), taken at baseline. The origin of the receptors is a human donor with classical Hodgkin lymphoma. Each CDR3 is given with its conserved first and last residue. A D gene is named only where the DNA matches it firmly. The size entry is marked missing in some rows and otherwise reads once, few, many or a size class.

>once|TRBV13|TRBJ2-5|-
CASSLDRLAWTQYF
TGTGCCAGCAGCTTAGACCGGCTAGCGTGGACCCAGTACTTC
>-|TRBV2|TRBJ2-3|TRBD2
CANSSGEHTDTQYF
TGTGCCAACTCTAGCGGAGAACACACAGATACGCAGTATTTT
>-|TRBV25-1|TRBJ1-4|-
CATSQGTSTNEKLFF
TGTGCCACCTCACAGGGAACCTCAACTAATGAAAAACTGTTTTTT
>-|TRBV12-5|TRBJ2-1|-
CASGLVLAGSSYNEQFF
TGTGCTAGTGGTTTGGTACTGGCAGGGAGCTCCTACAATGAGCAGTTCTTC
>-|TRBV15|TRBJ1-6|-
CATSSDSHNSPLHF
TGTGCCACCAGCAGCGACAGCCATAATTCACCCCTCCACTTT
>-|TRBV30|TRBJ1-4|-
CAWSVGPGGEKLFF
TGTGCCTGGAGTGTAGGGCCGGGCGGTGAAAAACTGTTTTTT
>-|TRBV7-9|TRBJ2-5|TRBD2
CASSLAGLAETQYF
TGTGCCAGCAGCTTAGCCGGACTAGCGGAGACCCAGTACTTC
>-|TRBV6-8|TRBJ1-1|-
CAIPMGVGRNTEAFF
TGTGCCATTCCGATGGGGGTCGGGAGAAACACTGAAGCTTTCTTT
>-|TRBV6-1|TRBJ2-5|-
CASSEPIQGLWETQYF
TGTGCCAGCAGTGAACCAATACAGGGTCTTTGGGAGACCCAGTACTTC
>-|TRBV18|TRBJ2-5|-
CASSPLKETQYF
TGTGCCAGCTCACCGCTGAAAGAGACCCAGTACTTC
>-|TRBV4-2|TRBJ1-5|-
CASSQTLASSQPQHF
TGTGCCAGCAGCCAAACCCTTGCTTCTTCGCAGCCCCAGCATTTT
>-|TRBV5-6|TRBJ1-6|TRBD1
CASSLQTGGVASYNSPLHF
TGTGCCAGCAGCTTACAAACAGGGGGAGTTGCCTCCTATAATTCACCCCTCCACTTT
>-|TRBV28|TRBJ2-1|-
CASSGGSYNEQFF
TGTGCCAGCAGCGGAGGCTCCTACAATGAGCAGTTCTTC
>-|TRBV19|TRBJ1-1|-
CASSIYGNTEAFF
TGTGCCAGTAGTATCTACGGGAACACTGAAGCTTTCTTT
>-|TRBV28|TRBJ2-1|-
CASSFSYTAADNEQFF
TGTGCCAGCAGTTTCTCGTATACGGCCGCTGACAATGAGCAGTTCTTC
>few|TRBV2|TRBJ2-1|TRBD1
CASRDTGQGKFNEQFF
TGTGCCAGCAGAGATACGGGACAGGGAAAATTCAATGAGCAGTTCTTC
>-|TRBV28|TRBJ2-7|TRBD1
CASSEDRGLYEQYF
TGTGCCAGCAGTGAGGACAGGGGGCTGTACGAGCAGTACTTC